This entry lists 14 T cell receptor beta chains sequenced from one sample in a study of cytomegalovirus exposure and HLA in healthy donors listed by TCRdb under 2017. The library relied on the immunoSEQ multiplex PCR assay. For the multiplex PCR, a mixture combining 60 forward primers for TCR Vbeta segments and 13 reverse primers for TCR Jbeta segments was used. Entries here come from immuneACCESS through TCRdb and include only in-frame sequences with V and J called. Some clones fail to appear in such tables; in the studies checked, an unresolved V gene covers under half of the shortfall, and the cause of the remainder is unknown. This sample holds around 150,000 clones; more than 75% were observed only once. 0.9% to 1% of the sample rests with the top ten. Sequencing was carried out using PBMCs. Source of these receptors: a girl aged 2-10 years in good health and CMV-seropositive.

The CDR3 loop reads CASGPTGTTLSGRASYEQYF. The CDR3 nucleotides read TGTGCTAGTGGACCGACGGGAACCACTCTAAGCGGGAGGGCCTCCTACGAGCAGTACTTC. The V call is TRBV12-5, the J call TRBJ2-7; 10 nucleotides agree with TRBD2. This CDR3 spans 20 amino acids. V lost 6 bases and J lost 0; bases outside the gene matches: 20. Germline CDR1 and CDR2: LGHNT and FRNRAP. Using reference TRBV12-5 and TRBJ2-7 for the parts outside the CDR3, the full variable domain is DARVTQTPRHKVTEMGQEVTMRCQPILGHNTVFWYRQTMMQGLELLAYFRNRAPLDDSGMPKDRFSAEMPDATLATLKIQPSEPRDSAVYFCASGPTGTTLSGRASYEQYFGPGTRLTVT.

The chain is built from TRBV5-4 and TRBJ1-4; 9 positions agree with TRBD1. Unmatched junction bases numbered 7, after V lost 3 bases and J lost 4 bases. CDR1 is SGHNT, CDR2 YYREEE, per germline (reference sequence). The CDR3 covers 16 residues. CDR3 in amino acids: CASSSATGGLNEKLFF. Written as DNA, the CDR3 is TGTGCCAGCAGCTCGGCGACAGGGGGTCTTAATGAAAAACTGTTTTTT.

This clone came up once. This rearrangement joins TRBV5-6 to TRBJ1-1; 7 nucleotides agree with TRBD1. Germline CDR1 is SGHDT and CDR2 is YYEEEE. The CDR3 length is 13 residues. The V and J ends lost 2 bases and 12 bases, in that order; junction bases with no gene match: 10. As DNA, the CDR3 is TGTGCCAGCAGCTTTATGCGGACAGGTACCTCTTTCTTT. The encoded protein is CASSFMRTGTSFF.

V is TRBV29-1 and J is TRBJ2-5; D may be TRBD2 (7 bases). Trimming left V 8 bases short and J 2 bases short, with 15 bases between. The CDR3 consists of 13 residues. Germline V lookup: CDR1 SQVTM, CDR2 ANQGSEA. The CDR3 is CSSRAGAQETQYF. CDR3 coding DNA: TGCAGCTCCCGGGCGGGGGCTCAAGAGACCCAGTACTTC.

This rearrangement joins TRBV2 to TRBJ2-7, with TRBD1 matching 11 bases. The CDR3 runs 14 residues. V lost 7 bases and J lost 4; bases outside the gene matches: 6. The germline gives CDR1 SNHLY, CDR2 FYNNEI. The chain's CDR3 is CASTRGQGAYEQYF. CDR3 nucleotide sequence: TGTGCCAGCACCCGAGGACAGGGGGCTTACGAGCAGTACTTC.

About this clone itself: This CDR3 is also generated by other DNA sequences in the sample. This sequence joins TRBV6-4 and TRBJ2-2; 8 bases match TRBD1. The CDR3 is 15 residues long. J was trimmed by 2 bases and V by 6 bases; bases with no gene match: 5. Germline CDR1 and CDR2: MRHNA and SNTAGT. The CDR3 sequence is CASSPGTGNTGELFF. CDR3 nucleotide sequence: TGTGCCAGCAGCCCCGGGACAGGCAACACCGGGGAGCTGTTTTTT.

The chain is built from TRBV18 and TRBJ2-2; weak D call: TRBD1 (6 bases). The germline gives CDR1 KGHSH, CDR2 LQKENI. V was pared by 3 bases and J by 0 bases, with 11 bases between. The CDR3 length is 16 residues. CDR3 protein: CASSPQTGSNTGELFF. The CDR3 DNA sequence: TGTGCCAGCTCACCGCAGACAGGATCGAACACCGGGGAGCTGTTTTTT. The complete variable domain, with remaining parts taken from reference TRBV18 and TRBJ2-2, reads NAGVMQNPRHLVRRRGQEARLRCSPMKGHSHVYWYRQLPEEGLKFMVYLQKENIIDESGMPKERFSAEFPKEGPSILRIQQVVRGDSAAYFCASSPQTGSNTGELFFGEGSRLTVL.

In its sample, this clone was seen a few times. The chain recombines TRBV18 with TRBJ2-7; 7 bases match TRBD2. Trimming cost V 1 base and J 2 bases; bases outside gene matches: 5. Germline V lookup: CDR1 KGHSH, CDR2 LQKENI. The CDR3 loop spans 15 amino acids. DNA of the CDR3: TGTGCCAGCTCACCACTTGCGGGAGTCCCCTACGAGCAGTACTTC. It is translated as CASSPLAGVPYEQYF.

The rearrangement uses TRBV30 and TRBJ2-3, with 10 positions matching TRBD1. Germline CDR1 reads GTSNPN; CDR2 reads SVGIG (reference sequence). J lost 7 bases, V lost 1 base, and 2 bases had no gene match. This CDR3 contains 13 residues. Written as DNA, the CDR3 is TGTGCCTGGAGTGGGACAGGGGGTTATACGCAGTATTTT. Translating it yields CAWSGTGGYTQYF. The full variable domain, in which reference TRBV30 and TRBJ2-3 provide the parts outside the CDR3, is SQTIHQWPATLVQPVGSPLSLECTVEGTSNPNLYWYRQAAGRGLQLLFYSVGIGQISSEVPQNLSASRPQDRQFILSSKKLLLSDSGFYLCAWSGTGGYTQYFGPGTRLTVL.

This clone was counted a few times. This chain links TRBV5-4 with TRBJ2-1; TRBD2 matches at 7 bases. CDR1 and CDR2 (germline): SGHNT, YYREEE (reference sequence). The CDR3 has 13 amino acids. V dropped 5 bases and J dropped 6; count of bases not matched to a gene: 5. The chain's CDR3 is CASRTTSLNEQFF. CDR3 bases: TGTGCCAGCAGGACGACTAGCCTCAATGAGCAGTTCTTC.

This clone came up a few times. The chain carries TRBV29-1 and TRBJ1-1; D unclear. This CDR3 region has 12 residues. V shed 6 bases and J shed 6 bases, with 14 bases lying between them. Germline values: CDR1 SQVTM, CDR2 ANQGSEA. CDR3 DNA: TGCAGCGTACTCCTGAGTCCTGCTGAAGCTTTCTTT. Protein product: CSVLLSPAEAFF.

This clone appeared once. The V gene is TRBV5-1, the J gene TRBJ2-5; 9 nucleotides line up with TRBD2. The better agreement between TRBJ2-7 and the DNA end casts doubt on the J call. The germline CDR1 and CDR2 sequences are SGHRS and YFSETQ. The CDR3 loop spans 15 amino acids. CDR3 residues: CASRLVAGATYEQYF. CDR3 in DNA: TGCGCCAGCAGGCTGGTAGCGGGGGCTACCTACGAGCAGTACTTC.

The rearrangement links TRBV29-1 to TRBJ1-2; D gene unclear. Trimming took 7 bases from V and 7 from J, leaving 16 bases between them. Germline CDR1 SQVTM, CDR2 ANQGSEA. The CDR3 sequence is 12 residues long. The CDR3 protein is CSATGLAPGYTF. CDR3 DNA: TGCAGCGCGACCGGACTTGCCCCTGGCTACACCTTC.

The V gene is TRBV7-3, the J gene TRBJ2-5; 10 nucleotides agree with TRBD2. Germline V gene data show CDR1 as SGHTA and CDR2 as FQGTGA. CDR3 size: 16 residues. Losses at the gene ends were 0 bases for V and 4 bases for J; bases not matched to a gene: 5. CDR3 DNA sequence: TGTGCCAGCAGCTTAACTGGGGCTAGCGGGAGAGAGACCCAGTACTTC. Translation gives CASSLTGASGRETQYF.